This TCR beta chain comes out of a study of cytomegalovirus exposure and HLA in healthy donors. In the PCR, 60 Vbeta and 13 Jbeta primers were used. TCRdb's table, derived via immunoSEQ multiplex PCR, lists solely in-frame clones and lacks some. The sample contains 150,000 to 200,000 clones, approximately 82% of which appear only once. Germline trimming cut 1 base from V and 2 bases from J; bases unmatched to any gene: 2. CDR3 length: 17 amino acids. The germline gives CDR1 LNHDA, CDR2 SQIVND (reference sequence). The chain combines TRBV19 with TRBJ2-4; 13 positions match TRBD2. This receptor was identified in a woman aged 40 to 55 in good health and CMV-seropositive. Material: PBMCs. CDR3 loop: CASSIAGTSGTKNIQYF. CDR3 DNA sequence: TGTGCCAGTAGTATAGCCGGGACTAGCGGGACCAAAAACATTCAGTACTTC.